Below, one T cell receptor (beta chain) is given with its context. Its recognized antigen is unknown. Base-call qualities are not available, and no considerably larger clone is one nucleotide away. Collaborating institutions collected whole blood in K2EDTA tubes following their own protocols. For TCRbeta analysis, collaborators shipped samples as frozen whole blood, isolated PBMCs, or DNA extracted from either of those sample types. The record originates from a study of blood T cell repertoires in COVID-19 (TCRdb year 2020). Context from the whole study: Collaborator samples came from the United States, Italy and Spain and covered acute and convalescent phases of COVID-19. The material from the prospective study consisted of cDNA or gDNA derived from T cells, B-cell-depleted T cells, or PBMCs. Subjects who had been exposed to COVID-19, were actively infected with it, or had recovered from it provided the deeply sampled blood TCRbeta repertoires that made up the dataset. A freely available public database, intended as a resource for researchers studying the immune response to SARS-CoV-2, is where the repertoires were released. Samples were obtained from the ongoing ImmuneRACE study (first 160 participants) and from 1,200 or so subjects provided by 6 global collaborators. A de-identified subject ID, COVID-19 status, age in years and sex were almost always included in the sample metadata. Where HLA class I and class II types were available, the types were taken from metadata supplied by the sample provider, not from assay-based typing.

TCRbeta CDR3 regions were amplified from genomic DNA by means of the immunoSEQ Assay, a bias-controlled multiplex PCR. From the authors' description of their analysis: The number of nucleated cells in each sample was estimated from the amplification of reference gene primers within the assay. To quantify the absolute abundance of each unique TCRbeta CDR3 rearrangement, sequence reads were collapsed and filtered. For each sample, productive Simpson clonality was calculated by taking the square root of Simpson's diversity index across productive rearrangements. TCRdb re-hosts the immuneACCESS table, in-frame sequences only. Its copies lack some clones; in the studies checked, an unresolved V gene accounts for under half of them, and the cause for the rest is not known. The V and J calls and clone size were taken over from that table, and D and trimming were inferred from the DNA. Recorded for this sample are 100,000 or so clones; more than 85% of them occurred a single time. 0.85% to 1% of the sample rests with the top ten.

Paper-wide results and their limitations: How much clinical and demographic metadata was included differed by source and by participant, and the metadata was provided uncurated.

The CDR3 sequence holds 14 residues, the cysteine and phenylalanine included. The sequence is cut down to CDR3 DNA, 42 bases in frame from base 1. Trimming accounts for 4 bases at V and 4 bases at J, while the number of junction bases matched to no gene is 4. As encoded in the germline V gene (reference sequence), CDR1 is MNHEY while CDR2 is SMNVEV. This chain joins TRBV27 to TRBJ1-3; 7 bases in the junction line up with TRBD1. Source material: peripheral blood. The sequence derives from a man aged 55-75 years with acute or convalescent COVID-19. DNA sequence: TGTGCCAGCAGTTCCGGGACAGCAGGAAACACCATATATTTT. It is translated as CASSSGTAGNTIYF.